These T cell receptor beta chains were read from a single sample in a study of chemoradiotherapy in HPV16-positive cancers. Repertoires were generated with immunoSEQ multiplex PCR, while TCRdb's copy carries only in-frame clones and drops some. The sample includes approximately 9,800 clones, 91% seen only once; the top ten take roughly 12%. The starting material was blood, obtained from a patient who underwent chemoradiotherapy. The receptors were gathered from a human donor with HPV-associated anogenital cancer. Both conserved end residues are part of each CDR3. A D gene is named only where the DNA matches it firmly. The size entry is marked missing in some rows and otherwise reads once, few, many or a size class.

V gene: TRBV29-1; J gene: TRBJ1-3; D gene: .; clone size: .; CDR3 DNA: TGCAGCGTTTCCTCGGGGGCGGAAGGAAACACCATATATTTT; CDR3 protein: CSVSSGAEGNTIYF
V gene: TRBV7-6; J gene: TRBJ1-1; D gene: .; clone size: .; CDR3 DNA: TGTGCCAGCAGCTTAGCCGGGGGAGGGAACACTGAAGCTTTCTTT; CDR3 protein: CASSLAGGGNTEAFF
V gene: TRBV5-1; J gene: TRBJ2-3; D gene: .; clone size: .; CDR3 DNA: TGCGCCAGCAGCTTAAGGGGAATTGGAGGCACAGATACGCAGTATTTT; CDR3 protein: CASSLRGIGGTDTQYF
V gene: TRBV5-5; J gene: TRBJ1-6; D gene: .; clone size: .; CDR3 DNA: TGTGCCAGCAGCTTGCAACAGGGTGCGAATTCACCCCTCCACTTT; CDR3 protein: CASSLQQGANSPLHF
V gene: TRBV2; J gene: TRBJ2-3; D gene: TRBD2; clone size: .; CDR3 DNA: TGTGCCAGCAGTGAACTAGCGGGGGGGCGTGGAGATACGCAGTATTTT; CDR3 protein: CASSELAGGRGDTQYF
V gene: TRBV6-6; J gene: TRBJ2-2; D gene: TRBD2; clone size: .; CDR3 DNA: TGTGCAGCGCGCGGGGGGCTCTACGGCGGGGAGCTGTTTTTT; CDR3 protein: CAARGGLYGGELFF
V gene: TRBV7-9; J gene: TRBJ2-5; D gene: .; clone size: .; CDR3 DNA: TGTGCCAGCAGCTCCGTTACGGGACAACAAGAGACCCAGTACTTC; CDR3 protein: CASSSVTGQQETQYF
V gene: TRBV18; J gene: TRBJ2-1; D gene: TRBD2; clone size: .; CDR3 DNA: TGTGCCAGCTCACACGGGACTAGCGGGGACCTTTACAATGAGCAGTTCTTC; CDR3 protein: CASSHGTSGDLYNEQFF
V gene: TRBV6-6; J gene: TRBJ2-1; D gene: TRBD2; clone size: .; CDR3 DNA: TGTGCCAGCAGTTACACAGGACTAGCGGGGAGGAATGAGCAGTTCTTC; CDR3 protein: CASSYTGLAGRNEQFF
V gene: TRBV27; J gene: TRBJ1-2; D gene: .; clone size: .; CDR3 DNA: TGTGCCAGCAGTTTATCGGCGGGGTACGGCTACACCTTC; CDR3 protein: CASSLSAGYGYTF
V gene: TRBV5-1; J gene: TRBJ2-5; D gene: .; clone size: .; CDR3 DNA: TGCGCCAGCAGCTTGGCCGAAGGGGAGACCCAGTACTTC; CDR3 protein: CASSLAEGETQYF
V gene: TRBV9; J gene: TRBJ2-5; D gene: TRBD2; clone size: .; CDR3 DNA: TGTGCCAGCAGCGTAGGGCTAGCGGGGGGTATACAAGAGACCCAGTACTTC; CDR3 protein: CASSVGLAGGIQETQYF
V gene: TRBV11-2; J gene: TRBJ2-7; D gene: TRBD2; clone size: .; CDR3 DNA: TGTGCCAGCAGCTTACGAACCCCTGGGACTAGAGCCTACGAGCAGTACTTC; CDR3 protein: CASSLRTPGTRAYEQYF
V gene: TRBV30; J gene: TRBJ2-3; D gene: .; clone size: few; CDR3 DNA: TGTGCCTGCGACGGGGGCGCTTCGACAGATACGCAGTATTTT; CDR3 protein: CACDGGASTDTQYF
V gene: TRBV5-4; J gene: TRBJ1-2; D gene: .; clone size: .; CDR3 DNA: TGTGCCAGCAGCGTCACTCAGGGTGACTATGGCTACACCTTC; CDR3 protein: CASSVTQGDYGYTF
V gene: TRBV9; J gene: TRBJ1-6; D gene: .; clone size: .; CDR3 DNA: TGTGCCAGCAGCGGAGACAGCTCCTATAATTCACCCCTCCACTTT; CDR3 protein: CASSGDSSYNSPLHF
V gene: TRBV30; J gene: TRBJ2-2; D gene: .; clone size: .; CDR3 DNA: TGTGCCTGGAGTGTACGCCCCGTTGGATACACCGGGGAGCTGTTTTTT; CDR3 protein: CAWSVRPVGYTGELFF
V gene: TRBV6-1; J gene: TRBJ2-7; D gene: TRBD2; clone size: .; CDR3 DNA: TGTGCCAGCAGTGAATTCTTAAGCGGGGGGATCTACGAGCAGTACTTC; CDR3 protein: CASSEFLSGGIYEQYF
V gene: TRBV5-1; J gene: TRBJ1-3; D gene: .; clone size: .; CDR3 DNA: TGCGCCAGCAGCTTGGACGAGTGGGCCGGAAACACCATATATTTT; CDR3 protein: CASSLDEWAGNTIYF
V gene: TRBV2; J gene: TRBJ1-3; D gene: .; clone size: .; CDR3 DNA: TGTGCCAGCAGCACAGGGTATGACACCATATATTTT; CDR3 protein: CASSTGYDTIYF
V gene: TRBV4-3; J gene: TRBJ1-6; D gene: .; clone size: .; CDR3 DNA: TGCGCCAGCAGCCAAGAAGTCTTCACCTCTCCAAATAATTCACCCCTCCACTTT; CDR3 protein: CASSQEVFTSPNNSPLHF
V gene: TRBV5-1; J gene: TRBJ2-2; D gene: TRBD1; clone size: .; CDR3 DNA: TGCGCCAGCAGTAATAGAACAGGGGGCCCCGGGGAGCTGTTTTTT; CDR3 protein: CASSNRTGGPGELFF
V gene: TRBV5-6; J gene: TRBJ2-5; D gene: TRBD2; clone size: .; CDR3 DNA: TGTGCCAGCAGTCCCTGGGGCGGGGGAATTGAGACCCAGTACTTC; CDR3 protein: CASSPWGGGIETQYF
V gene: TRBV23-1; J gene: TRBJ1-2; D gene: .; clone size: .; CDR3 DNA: TGCGCCAGCAACCCCGGGGGTGGCTACACCTTC; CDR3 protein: CASNPGGGYTF
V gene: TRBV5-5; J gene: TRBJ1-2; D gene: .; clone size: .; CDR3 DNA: TGTGCCAGCAGCTATCAGGTCGAACTCAACTATGGCTACACCTTC; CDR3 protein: CASSYQVELNYGYTF
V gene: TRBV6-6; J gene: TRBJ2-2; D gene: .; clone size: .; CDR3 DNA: TGTGCCACCCGTTACAGGGTAGAAACCGGGGAGCTGTTTTTT; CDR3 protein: CATRYRVETGELFF
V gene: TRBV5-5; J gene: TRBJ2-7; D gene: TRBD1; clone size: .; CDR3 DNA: TGTGCCAGCAGACTACAGGGGGCGCAGCTCGAGCAGTACTTC; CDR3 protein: CASRLQGAQLEQYF
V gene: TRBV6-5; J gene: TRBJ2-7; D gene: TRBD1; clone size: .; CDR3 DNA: TGTGCCAGCAGTTGGGACAGGGGGCGTTACGAGCAGTACTTC; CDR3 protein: CASSWDRGRYEQYF
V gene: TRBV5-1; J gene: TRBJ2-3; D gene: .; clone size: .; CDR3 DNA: TGCGCCAGCAGCTTAGGGGTTGGGGCAGATACGCAGTATTTT; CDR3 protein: CASSLGVGADTQYF
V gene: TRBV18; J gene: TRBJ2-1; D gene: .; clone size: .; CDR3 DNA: TGTGCCAGCTCACCAAACAGATACAATGAGCAGTTCTTC; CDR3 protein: CASSPNRYNEQFF
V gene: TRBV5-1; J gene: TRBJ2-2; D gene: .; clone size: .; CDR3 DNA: TGCGCCAGCAGCGTGACGAGCACCGGGGAGCTGTTTTTT; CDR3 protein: CASSVTSTGELFF
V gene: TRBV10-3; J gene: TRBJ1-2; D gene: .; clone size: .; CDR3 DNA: TGTGCCATCAGTGATCCGGGGGCAGGATATGTCTATGGCTACACCTTC; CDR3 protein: CAISDPGAGYVYGYTF
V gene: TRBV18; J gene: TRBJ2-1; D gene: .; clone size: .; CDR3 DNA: TGTGCCAGCTCACCAACAGCATACAATGAGCAGTTCTTC; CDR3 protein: CASSPTAYNEQFF
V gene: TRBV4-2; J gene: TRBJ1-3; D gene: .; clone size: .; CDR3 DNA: TGTGCCAGCAGCGCACGGAGGGCAGGCGACTCTGGAAACACCATATATTTT; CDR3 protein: CASSARRAGDSGNTIYF
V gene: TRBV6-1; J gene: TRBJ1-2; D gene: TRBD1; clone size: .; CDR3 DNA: TGTGCCAGCATACTCCGGGACAGGGGAAACTATGGCTACACCTTC; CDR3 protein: CASILRDRGNYGYTF
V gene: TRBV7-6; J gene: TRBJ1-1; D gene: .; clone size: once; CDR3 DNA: TGTGCCAGCAGCTTTTCTTCAGGTGGAGCTTCTGAAGCTTTCTTT; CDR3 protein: CASSFSSGGASEAFF
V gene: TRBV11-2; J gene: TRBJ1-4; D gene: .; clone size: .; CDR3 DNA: TGTGCCAGCAGCCGAGGGGCGGCCGGAAAACTGTTTTTT; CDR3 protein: CASSRGAAGKLFF
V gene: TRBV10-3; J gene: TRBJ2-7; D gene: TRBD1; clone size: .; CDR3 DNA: TGTGCCATCAGTGAGACAGGGGGAGGCTACGAGCAGTACTTC; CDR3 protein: CAISETGGGYEQYF
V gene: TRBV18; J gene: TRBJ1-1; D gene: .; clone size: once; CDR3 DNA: TGTGCCAGCTCACAATTTGAGGGGGAAGCTTTCTTT; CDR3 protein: CASSQFEGEAFF
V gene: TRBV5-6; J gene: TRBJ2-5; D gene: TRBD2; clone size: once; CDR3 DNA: TGTGCCAGCAGCTTCGGCGGGACTAGCCAAGAGACCCAGTACTTC; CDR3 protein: CASSFGGTSQETQYF
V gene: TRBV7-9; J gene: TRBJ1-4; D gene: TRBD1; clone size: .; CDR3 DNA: TGTGCCAGCAGCTCCCAGACAGGGCTTAATGAAAAACTGTTTTTT; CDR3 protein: CASSSQTGLNEKLFF
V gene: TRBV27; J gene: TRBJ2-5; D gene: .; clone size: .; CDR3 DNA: TGTGCCAGCAGTTCCATAATGGACCAGCAAGAGACCCAGTACTTC; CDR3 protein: CASSSIMDQQETQYF
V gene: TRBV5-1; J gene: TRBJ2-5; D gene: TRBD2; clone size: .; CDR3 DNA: TGCGCCAGCAGCTTCGGACTAGCGGGGGTTCAAGAGACCCAGTACTTC; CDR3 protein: CASSFGLAGVQETQYF
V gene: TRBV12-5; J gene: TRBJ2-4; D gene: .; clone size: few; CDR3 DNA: TGTGCTAGTGGTTTGGATCTGGGATCCAAAAACATTCAGTACTTC; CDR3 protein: CASGLDLGSKNIQYF
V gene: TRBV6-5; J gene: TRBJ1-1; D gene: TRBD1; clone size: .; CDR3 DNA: TGTGCCAGCAGTGGACGACAGGGGTTGCTGGCTTTCTTT; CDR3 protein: CASSGRQGLLAFF
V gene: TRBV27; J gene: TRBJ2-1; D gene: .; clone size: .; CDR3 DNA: TGTGCCAGCAGTTTTTCAGTAGACGGCCTACGCTCCTACAATGAGCAGTTCTTC; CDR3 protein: CASSFSVDGLRSYNEQFF
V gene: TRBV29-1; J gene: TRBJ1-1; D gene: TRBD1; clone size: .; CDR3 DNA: TGCAGCGACACGGGGGGAGACAGGGGATTT; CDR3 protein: CSDTGGDRGF
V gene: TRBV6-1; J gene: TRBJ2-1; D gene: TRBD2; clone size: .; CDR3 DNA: TGTGCCAGCAGCGCCGGGACTAGCTGGAATGAGCAGTTCTTC; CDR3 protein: CASSAGTSWNEQFF
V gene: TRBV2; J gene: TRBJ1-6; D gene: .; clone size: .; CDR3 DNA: TGTGCCAGCAGAGGGACACCTCGGAGCTCCTATAATTCACCCCTCCACTTT; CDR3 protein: CASRGTPRSSYNSPLHF
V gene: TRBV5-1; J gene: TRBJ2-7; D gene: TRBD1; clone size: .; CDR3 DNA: TGCGCCAGCAGCTTGGCCGAGGACAGGGGGTCCTACGAGCAGTACTTC; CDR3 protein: CASSLAEDRGSYEQYF
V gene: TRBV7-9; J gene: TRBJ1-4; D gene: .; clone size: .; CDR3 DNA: TGCGCCAGCAGCCAAGATCAGGCGGCTAATGAAAAACTGTTTTTT; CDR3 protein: CASSQDQAANEKLFF
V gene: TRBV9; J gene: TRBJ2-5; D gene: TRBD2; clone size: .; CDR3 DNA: TGTGCCAGCAGCGGCCGAACCCCCGGACTAGCGGGATATGAGACCCAGTACTTC; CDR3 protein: CASSGRTPGLAGYETQYF
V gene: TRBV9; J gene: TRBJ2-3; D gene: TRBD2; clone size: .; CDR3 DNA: TGTGCCAGCAGCGGGACGGGACTACCCACAGATACGCAGTATTTT; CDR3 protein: CASSGTGLPTDTQYF
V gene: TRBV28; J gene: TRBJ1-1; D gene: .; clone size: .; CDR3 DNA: TGTGCCAGCAGGCTTACCGAACAGGAGAACACTGAAGCTTTCTTT; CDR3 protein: CASRLTEQENTEAFF
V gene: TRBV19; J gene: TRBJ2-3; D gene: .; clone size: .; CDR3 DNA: TGTGCCAGTAGTATCCGTCCCGGAGGGGATACGCAGTATTTT; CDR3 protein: CASSIRPGGDTQYF
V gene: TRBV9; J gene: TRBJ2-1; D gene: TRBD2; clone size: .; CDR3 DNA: TGTGCCAGCAGCGCTGGGGGGGGGATCGATGAGCAGTTCTTC; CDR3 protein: CASSAGGGIDEQFF
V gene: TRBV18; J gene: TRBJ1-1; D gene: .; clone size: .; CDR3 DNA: TGTGCCAGCTCGAAGGGTTTCCCTGAAGCTTTCTTT; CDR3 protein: CASSKGFPEAFF